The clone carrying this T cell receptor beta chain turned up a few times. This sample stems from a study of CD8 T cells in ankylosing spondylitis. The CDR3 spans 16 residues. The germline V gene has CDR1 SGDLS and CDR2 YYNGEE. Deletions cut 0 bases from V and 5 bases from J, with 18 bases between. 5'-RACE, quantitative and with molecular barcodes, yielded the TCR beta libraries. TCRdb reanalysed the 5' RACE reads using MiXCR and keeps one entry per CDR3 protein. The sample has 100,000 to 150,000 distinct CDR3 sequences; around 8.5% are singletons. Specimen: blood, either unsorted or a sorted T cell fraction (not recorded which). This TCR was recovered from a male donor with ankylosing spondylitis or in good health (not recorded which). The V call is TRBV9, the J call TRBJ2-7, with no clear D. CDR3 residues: CASSVEGDWLSDEQYF. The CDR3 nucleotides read TGTGCCAGCAGCGTAGAGGGTGATTGGCTTAGTGACGAGCAGTACTTC.